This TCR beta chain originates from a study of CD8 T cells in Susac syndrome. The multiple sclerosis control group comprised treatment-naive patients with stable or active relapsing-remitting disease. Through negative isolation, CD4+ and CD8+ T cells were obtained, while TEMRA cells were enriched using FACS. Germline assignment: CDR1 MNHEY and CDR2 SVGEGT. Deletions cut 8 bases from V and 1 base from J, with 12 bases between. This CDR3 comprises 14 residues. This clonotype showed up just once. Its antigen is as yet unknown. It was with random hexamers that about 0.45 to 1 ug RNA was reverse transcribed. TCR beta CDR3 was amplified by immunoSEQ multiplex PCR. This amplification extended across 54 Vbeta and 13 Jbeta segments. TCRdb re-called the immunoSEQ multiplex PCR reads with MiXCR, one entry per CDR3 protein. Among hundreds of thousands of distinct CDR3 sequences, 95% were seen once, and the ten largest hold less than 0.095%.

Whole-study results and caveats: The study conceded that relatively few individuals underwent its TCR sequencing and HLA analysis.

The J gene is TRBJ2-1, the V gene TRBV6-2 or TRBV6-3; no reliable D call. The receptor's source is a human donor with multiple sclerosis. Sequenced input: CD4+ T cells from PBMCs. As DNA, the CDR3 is TGTGCCAGCCTCCGTGGCGTATCCTACAATGAGCAGTTCTTC. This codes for CASLRGVSYNEQFF.